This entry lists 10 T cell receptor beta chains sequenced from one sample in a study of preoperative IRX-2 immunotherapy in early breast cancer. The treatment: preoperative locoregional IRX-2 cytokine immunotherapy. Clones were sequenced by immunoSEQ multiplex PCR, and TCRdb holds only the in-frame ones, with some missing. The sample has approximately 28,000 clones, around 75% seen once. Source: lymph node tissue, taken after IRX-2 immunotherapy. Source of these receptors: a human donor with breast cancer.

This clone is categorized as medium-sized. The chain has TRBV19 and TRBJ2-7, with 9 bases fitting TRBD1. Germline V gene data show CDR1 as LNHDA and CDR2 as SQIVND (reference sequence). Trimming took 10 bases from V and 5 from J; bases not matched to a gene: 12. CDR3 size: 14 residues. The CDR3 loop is CAIRTRDRAHEQYF. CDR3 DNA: TGTGCCATCCGAACCAGGGACAGGGCCCACGAGCAGTACTTC.

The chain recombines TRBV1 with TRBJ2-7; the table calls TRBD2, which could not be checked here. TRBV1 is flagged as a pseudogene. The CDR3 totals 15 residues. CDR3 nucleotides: TGCGCCAGCAGCCAAGATCGACTTACCACCTACGAGCAGTACTTC. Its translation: CASSQDRLTTYEQYF.

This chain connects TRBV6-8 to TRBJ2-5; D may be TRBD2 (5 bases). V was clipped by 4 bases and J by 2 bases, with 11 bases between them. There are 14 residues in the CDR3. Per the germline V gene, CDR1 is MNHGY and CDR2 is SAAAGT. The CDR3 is CASSFRGQQETQYF. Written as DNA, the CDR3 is TGTGCCAGCAGTTTCAGAGGGCAGCAAGAGACCCAGTACTTC.

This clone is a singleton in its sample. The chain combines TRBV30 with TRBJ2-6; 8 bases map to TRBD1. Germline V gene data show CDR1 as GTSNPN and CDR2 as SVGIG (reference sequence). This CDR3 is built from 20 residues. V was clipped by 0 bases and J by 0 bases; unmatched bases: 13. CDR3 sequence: CAWSVLHRDRLNSGANVLTF. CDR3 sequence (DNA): TGTGCCTGGAGTGTATTACACCGGGACAGGTTAAACTCTGGGGCCAACGTCCTGACTTTC.

CDR3 residues: CASSIKLNMNTEAFF. The CDR3, as DNA: TGTGCCAGTAGTATAAAGTTAAACATGAACACTGAAGCTTTCTTT. This chain connects TRBV19 to TRBJ1-1; no clear D gene. This CDR3 has 15 amino acids. V dropped 2 bases and J dropped 0 bases, with 10 bases sitting between them. Germline V gene sequence: CDR1 LNHDA, CDR2 SQIVND (reference sequence).

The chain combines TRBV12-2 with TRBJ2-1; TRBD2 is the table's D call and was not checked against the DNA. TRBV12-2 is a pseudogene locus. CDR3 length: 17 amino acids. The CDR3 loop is CASRLPYSGSSYNEQFF. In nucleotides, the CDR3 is TGTGCAAGTCGCTTACCCTACAGCGGGAGCTCCTACAATGAGCAGTTCTTC.

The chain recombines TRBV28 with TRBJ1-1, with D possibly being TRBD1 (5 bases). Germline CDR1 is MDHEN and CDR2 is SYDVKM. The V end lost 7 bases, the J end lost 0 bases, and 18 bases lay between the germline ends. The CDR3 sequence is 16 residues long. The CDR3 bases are TGTGCCAGCACTGCGATAATATTGGGGGTGAACACTGAAGCTTTCTTT. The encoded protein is CASTAIILGVNTEAFF.

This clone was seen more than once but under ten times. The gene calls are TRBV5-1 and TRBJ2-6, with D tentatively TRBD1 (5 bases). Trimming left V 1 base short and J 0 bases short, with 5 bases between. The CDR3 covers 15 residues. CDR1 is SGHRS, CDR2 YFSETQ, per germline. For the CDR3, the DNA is TGCGCCAGCAGCTTGCAGGGCTCTGGGGCCAACGTCCTGACTTTC. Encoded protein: CASSLQGSGANVLTF.

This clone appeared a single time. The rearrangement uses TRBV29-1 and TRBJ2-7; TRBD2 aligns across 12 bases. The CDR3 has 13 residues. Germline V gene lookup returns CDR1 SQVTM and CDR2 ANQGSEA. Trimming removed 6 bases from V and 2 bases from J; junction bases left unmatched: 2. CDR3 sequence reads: CSVRTSGTYEQYF. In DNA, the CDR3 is TGCAGCGTGAGGACTAGCGGGACCTACGAGCAGTACTTC.

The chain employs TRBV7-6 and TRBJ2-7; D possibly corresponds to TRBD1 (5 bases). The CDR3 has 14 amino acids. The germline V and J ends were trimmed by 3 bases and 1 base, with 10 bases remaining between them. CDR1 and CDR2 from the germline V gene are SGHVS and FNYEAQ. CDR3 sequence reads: CASSLETVSYEQYF. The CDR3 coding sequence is TGTGCCAGCAGCTTGGAGACAGTATCCTACGAGCAGTACTTC.